This TCR beta chain was sequenced for a study of OX40 agonist ivuxolimab in advanced cancers. Study-level information: A diagnosis of hepatocellular carcinoma, melanoma, renal cell or head and neck cancer was present in dose-escalation patients. Points from the study as a whole: With doses of 0.1 to 3.0 mg/kg, CD4+ and CD8+ blood T cells had undergone clonal expansion by week 6.

TCRdb keeps only in-frame clones here, not all; method: immunoSEQ multiplex PCR. Among approximately 52,000 clones listed, 75% to 90% were seen once. This clone was seen just once. Its antigen is not known. The CDR3 runs 15 residues. Individuals having autoimmune disease history or systemic immunosuppression were not enrolled. The V gene is TRBV12-1, the J gene TRBJ2-7; TRBD1, the table's D call, was not compared with the DNA. TRBV12-1 is a pseudogene locus. The sequences come from CD4+ or CD8+ T cells sorted from blood, collected in a trial of the OX40 agonist ivuxolimab. The sequence came from an adult with an advanced solid tumor such as melanoma, head and neck, liver or kidney cancer. The CDR3 loop is CASSFTSLGNYEQYF. The CDR3 DNA is TGTGCCAGCAGCTTCACCTCCCTGGGCAACTACGAGCAGTACTTC.